This TCR beta chain was identified in a study of T cells expressing NK-cell markers. Study in general: Eight donors were sequenced, of whom seven were HCMV-seropositive, while the remaining one was HCMV-seronegative.

5'RACE template switching with UMIs generated TCR beta cDNA. TCRdb re-called the 5' RACE reads; every CDR3 protein appears as one record, without DNA. The sample data list approximately 440,000 distinct CDR3 sequences. The CDR3 length is 14 residues. The germline gives CDR1 DFQATT, CDR2 SNEGSKA (reference sequence). With respect to this clonotype: Its antigen is not known.

Study-wide results and limits: Roughly 1.0-7.0% of CD8+ T cells in about 6 donors belonged to dominant NKG2C+ clonotypes. Dominance of the CD3+CD56-NKG2C+ fraction by these clonotypes also held in a handful of donors.

The V call is TRBV20-1, the J call TRBJ2-5; with no DNA, the TCRdb D assignment of TRBD2 cannot be verified. The source of this sequence is a woman aged 50 to 60 in good health. Sequenced: blood T cells: a sorted CD56 or NKG2C T cell subset, CD4+ or CD8+ T cells, or bulk PBMC T cells (not recorded which). The CDR3 loop is CSAIGSLVGETQYF.